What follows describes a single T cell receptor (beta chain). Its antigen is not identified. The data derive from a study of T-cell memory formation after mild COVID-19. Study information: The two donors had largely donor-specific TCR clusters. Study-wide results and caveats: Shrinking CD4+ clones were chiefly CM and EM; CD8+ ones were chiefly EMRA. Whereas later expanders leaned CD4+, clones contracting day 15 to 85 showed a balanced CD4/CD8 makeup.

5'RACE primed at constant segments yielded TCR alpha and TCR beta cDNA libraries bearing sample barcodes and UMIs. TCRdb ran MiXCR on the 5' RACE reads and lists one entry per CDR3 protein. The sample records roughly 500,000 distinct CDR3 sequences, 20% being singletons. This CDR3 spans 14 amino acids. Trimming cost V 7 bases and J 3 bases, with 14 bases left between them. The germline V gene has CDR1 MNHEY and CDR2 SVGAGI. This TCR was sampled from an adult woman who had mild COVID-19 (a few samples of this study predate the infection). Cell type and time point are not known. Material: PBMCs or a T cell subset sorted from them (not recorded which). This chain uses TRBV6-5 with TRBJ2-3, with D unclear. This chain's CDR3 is CASKEPLGTDTQYF. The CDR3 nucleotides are TGTGCCAGCAAGGAGCCCCTAGGGACAGATACGCAGTATTTT.